This TCR beta chain appears in the sequencing data of a study of neurological immune-mediated disorders. This clonotype was seen more than once but under ten times. The CDR3 has 14 amino acids. Germline CDR1 SEHNR, CDR2 FQNEAQ (reference sequence). V was trimmed by 5 bases and J by 4 bases, leaving 14 bases between them. It was by 5'RACE with 10-nucleotide random UMIs that the cDNA was made. TCRdb re-derived calls from the 5' RACE reads in MiXCR, one entry per CDR3 protein. The sample lists some 28,000 distinct CDR3 sequences; 6.6% were seen once. This clonotype was obtained from a woman aged 45-59 years in good health. Sample: PBMCs. V is TRBV7-9 and J is TRBJ1-1; TRBD1 might be the D (6 bases). This CDR3 is CASSVRGAFTEAFF. The CDR3 DNA reads as TGTGCCAGCAGCGTCCGGGGGGCTTTCACTGAAGCTTTCTTT.